This T cell receptor beta chain was sequenced for a study of tumor-infiltrating lymphocytes in primary liver carcinoma. Study-level points and caveats: Tumor-adjacent and tumor-blood pairs overlapped less than tumor region pairs did. The difference in top-250-clone fraction between tumors and blood was significant, favoring tumors (p = 0.039).

Germline DNA was also extracted, while the blood RNA originated from unsorted whole blood. Patients had chronic HBV infection and were treatment-naive. Worth noting for this clonotype: Antigen: not known.

Making TCR beta cDNA involved around 540 ng total RNA and a constant-region primer. The TCR beta library was amplified through three nested multiplex PCR rounds in a modified ARM-PCR procedure. TCRdb ran MiXCR on the multiplex PCR reads and lists one entry per CDR3 protein. The sample includes 300,000 to 350,000 distinct CDR3 sequences, 65% seen only once; the top ten take approximately 5.9%. The sequence was obtained from a man in his forties with primary liver carcinoma and hepatitis B virus infection. The sample comprised peripheral blood.

CDR3 region: CAWRHGYNNEQFF. The CDR3, as DNA: TGTGCCTGGAGACATGGGTATAACAATGAGCAGTTCTTC. The rearrangement uses TRBV30 and TRBJ2-1, with unresolved D. Germline V gives CDR1 GTSNPN, CDR2 SVGIG (reference sequence). With 3 bases removed from V and 5 bases from J, the gap between germline ends came to 11 bases. The CDR3 extends over 13 amino acids.